This TCR beta chain was sequenced in a study of response to subunit inactivated influenza vaccine. With regard to this clonotype: Its antigen is undetermined.

Trimming at V came to 5 bases and at J to 4 bases, leaving 3 bases not matched to a gene. From germline, CDR1 is SGHTA and CDR2 FQGNSA. This CDR3 comprises 14 residues. From the RT-PCR reads, TCRdb called clonotypes with MiXCR, one entry per CDR3 protein. The sample consists of a few hundred thousand distinct CDR3 sequences, roughly 15% of them appearing once. Study findings and constraints: Researchers suggested that each seasonal influenza vaccination recruits few new T cells.

Material: PBMCs from blood, obtained roughly 12 days after vaccination. The chain couples TRBV7-2 to TRBJ1-5; 9 nucleotides align to TRBD1. The sequence came from a man in his fifties who received an inactivated influenza vaccine. The CDR3 is CASSAQGANQPQHF. The CDR3 nucleotides are TGTGCCAGCAGCGCACAGGGGGCGAATCAGCCCCAGCATTTT.